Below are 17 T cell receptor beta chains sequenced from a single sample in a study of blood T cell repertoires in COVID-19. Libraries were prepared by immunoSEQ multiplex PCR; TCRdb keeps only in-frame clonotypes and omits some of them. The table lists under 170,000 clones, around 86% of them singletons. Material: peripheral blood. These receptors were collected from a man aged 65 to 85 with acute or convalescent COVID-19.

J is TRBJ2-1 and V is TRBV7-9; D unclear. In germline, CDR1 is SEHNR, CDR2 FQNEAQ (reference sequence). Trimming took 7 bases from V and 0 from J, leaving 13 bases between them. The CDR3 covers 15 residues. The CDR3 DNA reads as TGTGCCAGCAACTCACTACAAGGCTCCTACAATGAGCAGTTCTTC. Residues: CASNSLQGSYNEQFF.

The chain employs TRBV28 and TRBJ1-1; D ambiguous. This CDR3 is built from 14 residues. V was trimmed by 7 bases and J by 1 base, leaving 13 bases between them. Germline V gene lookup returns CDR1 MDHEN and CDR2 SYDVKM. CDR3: CASTVPRGNTEAFF. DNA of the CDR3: TGTGCCAGCACGGTCCCTCGGGGGAACACTGAAGCTTTCTTT.

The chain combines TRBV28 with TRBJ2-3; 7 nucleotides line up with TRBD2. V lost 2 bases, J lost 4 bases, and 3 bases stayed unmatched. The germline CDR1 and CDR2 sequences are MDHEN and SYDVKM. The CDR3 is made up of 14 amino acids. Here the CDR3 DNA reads TGTGCCAGCAGTTTAGGCGGGAGCCCAGATACGCAGTATTTT. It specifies CASSLGGSPDTQYF.

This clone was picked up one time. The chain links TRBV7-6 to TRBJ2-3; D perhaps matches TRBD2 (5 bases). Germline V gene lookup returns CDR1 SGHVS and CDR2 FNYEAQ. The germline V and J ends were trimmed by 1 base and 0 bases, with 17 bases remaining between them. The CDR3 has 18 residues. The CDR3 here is CASSLVGLRSPSTDTQYF. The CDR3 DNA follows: TGTGCCAGCAGCTTAGTAGGACTCCGATCTCCAAGCACAGATACGCAGTATTTT.

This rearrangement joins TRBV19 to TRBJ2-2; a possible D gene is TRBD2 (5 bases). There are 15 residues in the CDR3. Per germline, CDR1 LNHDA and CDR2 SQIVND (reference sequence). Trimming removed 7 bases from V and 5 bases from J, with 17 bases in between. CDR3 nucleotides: TGTGCCAGTACTAATTTTAGGTCGGGGACCGGGGAGCTGTTTTTT. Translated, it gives CASTNFRSGTGELFF.

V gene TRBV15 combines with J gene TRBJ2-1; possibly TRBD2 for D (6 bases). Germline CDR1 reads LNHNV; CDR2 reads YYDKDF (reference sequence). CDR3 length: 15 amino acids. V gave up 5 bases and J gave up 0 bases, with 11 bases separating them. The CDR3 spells CATSGSGRSYNEQFF. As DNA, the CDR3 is TGTGCCACCAGCGGTAGCGGACGCTCCTACAATGAGCAGTTCTTC. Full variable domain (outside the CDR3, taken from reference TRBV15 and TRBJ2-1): DAMVIQNPRYQVTQFGKPVTLSCSQTLNHNVMYWYQQKSSQAPKLLFHYYDKDFNNEADTPDNFQSRRPNTSFCFLDIRSPGLGDTAMYLCATSGSGRSYNEQFFGPGTRLTVL.

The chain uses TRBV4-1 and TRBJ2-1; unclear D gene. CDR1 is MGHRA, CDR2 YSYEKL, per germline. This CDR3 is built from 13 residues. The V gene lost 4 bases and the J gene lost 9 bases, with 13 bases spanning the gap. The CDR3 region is CASSPIYPGEQFF. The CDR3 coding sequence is TGCGCCAGCAGCCCGATTTACCCAGGTGAGCAGTTCTTC.

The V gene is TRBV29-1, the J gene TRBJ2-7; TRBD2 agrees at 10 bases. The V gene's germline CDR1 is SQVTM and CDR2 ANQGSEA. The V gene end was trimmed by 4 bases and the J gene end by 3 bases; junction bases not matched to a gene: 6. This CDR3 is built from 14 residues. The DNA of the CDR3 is TGCAGCGTTGTTGCGGCTAGCGGGAGCTACGAGCAGTACTTC. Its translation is CSVVAASGSYEQYF.

The CDR3 DNA reads as TGTGCCAGCAGCATCGTAAGCGGGAGCTCCTACGAGCAGTACTTC. This encodes CASSIVSGSSYEQYF. The V and J genes are TRBV7-2 and TRBJ2-7; 8 bases align to TRBD2. Germline V gene sequence: CDR1 SGHTA, CDR2 FQGNSA. This CDR3 has 15 residues. With V trimmed by 5 bases and J by 0 bases, 6 bases remained unmatched.

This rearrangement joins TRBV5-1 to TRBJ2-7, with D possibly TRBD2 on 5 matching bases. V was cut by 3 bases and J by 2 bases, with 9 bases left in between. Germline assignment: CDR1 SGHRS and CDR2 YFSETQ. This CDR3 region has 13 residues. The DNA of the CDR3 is TGCGCCAGCAGCTCCTCGGGGACCTACGAGCAGTACTTC. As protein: CASSSSGTYEQYF.

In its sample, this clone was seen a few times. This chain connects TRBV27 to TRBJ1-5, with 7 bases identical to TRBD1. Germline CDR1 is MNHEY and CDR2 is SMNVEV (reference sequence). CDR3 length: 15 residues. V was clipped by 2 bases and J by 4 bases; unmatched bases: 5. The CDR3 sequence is CASSLEGQLNQPQHF. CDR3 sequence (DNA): TGTGCCAGCAGTTTAGAGGGACAGCTTAATCAGCCCCAGCATTTT.

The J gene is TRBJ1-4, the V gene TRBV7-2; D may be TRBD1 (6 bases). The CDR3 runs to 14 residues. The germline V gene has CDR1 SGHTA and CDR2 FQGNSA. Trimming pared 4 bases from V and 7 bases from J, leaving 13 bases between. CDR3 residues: CASSSAGDGEKLFF. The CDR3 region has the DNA TGTGCCAGCAGCTCCGCAGGGGACGGTGAAAAACTGTTTTTT.

The CDR3 bases are TGTGCCAGCAGCTTATGGGCAGGGGATGGCTACACCTTC. This sequence encodes CASSLWAGDGYTF. The chain links TRBV7-2 to TRBJ1-2, with D possibly being TRBD1 (6 bases). The V end was cut by 2 bases, the J end by 6 bases, with 10 bases between. The CDR3 has 13 residues. Germline CDR1 and CDR2: SGHTA and FQGNSA. The entire variable domain, with the rest obtained from reference TRBV7-2 and TRBJ1-2, is as follows: GAGVSQSPSNKVTEKGKDVELRCDPISGHTALYWYRQSLGQGLEFLIYFQGNSAPDKSGLPSDRFSAERTGGSVSTLTIQRTQQEDSAVYLCASSLWAGDGYTFGSGTRLTVV.

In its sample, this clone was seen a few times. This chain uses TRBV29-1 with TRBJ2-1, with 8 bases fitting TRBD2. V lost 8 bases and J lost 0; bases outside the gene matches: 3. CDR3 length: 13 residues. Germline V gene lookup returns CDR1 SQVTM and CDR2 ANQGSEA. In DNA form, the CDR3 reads TGCAGCTCAAGCGGGAGCTCCTACAATGAGCAGTTCTTC. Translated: CSSSGSSYNEQFF.

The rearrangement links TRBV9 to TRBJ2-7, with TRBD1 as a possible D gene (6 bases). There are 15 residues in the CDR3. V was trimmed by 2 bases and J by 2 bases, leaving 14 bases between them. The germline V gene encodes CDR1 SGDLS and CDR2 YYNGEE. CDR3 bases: TGTGCCAGCAGCGTCGGACAGTTTCCGACCTACGAGCAGTACTTC. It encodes CASSVGQFPTYEQYF.

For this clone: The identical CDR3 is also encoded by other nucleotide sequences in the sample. The CDR3 DNA follows: TGCGCCAGCAGCTTCGGACTAGCGGGAGGGTTGAGCTCCTACAATGAGCAGTTCTTC. Residues: CASSFGLAGGLSSYNEQFF. This sequence joins TRBV5-1 and TRBJ2-1, with 15 bases identical to TRBD2. Germline assignment: CDR1 SGHRS and CDR2 YFSETQ. V dropped 2 bases and J dropped 0; count of bases not matched to a gene: 6. This CDR3 comprises 19 residues.

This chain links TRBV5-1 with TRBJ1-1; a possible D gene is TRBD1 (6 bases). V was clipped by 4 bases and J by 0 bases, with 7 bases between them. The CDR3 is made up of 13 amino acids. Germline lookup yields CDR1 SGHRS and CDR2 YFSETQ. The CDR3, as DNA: TGCGCCAGCAGCCGGGACATGAACACTGAAGCTTTCTTT. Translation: CASSRDMNTEAFF.